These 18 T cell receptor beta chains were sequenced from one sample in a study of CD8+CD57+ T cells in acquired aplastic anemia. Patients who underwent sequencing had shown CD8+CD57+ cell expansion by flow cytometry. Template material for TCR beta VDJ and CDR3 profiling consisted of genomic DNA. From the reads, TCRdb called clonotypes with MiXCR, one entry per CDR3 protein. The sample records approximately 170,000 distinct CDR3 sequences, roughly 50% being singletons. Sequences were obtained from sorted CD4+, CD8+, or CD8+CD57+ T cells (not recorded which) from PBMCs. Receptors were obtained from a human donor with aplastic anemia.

The CDR3 nucleotides are TGTGCCACCAGCCGAGGGGGATTTTCCTACGAGCAGTACTTC. Encoded protein: CATSRGGFSYEQYF. The rearrangement links TRBV15 to TRBJ2-7, with D possibly TRBD1 on 6 matching bases. Germline assignment: CDR1 LNHNV and CDR2 YYDKDF (reference sequence). V was clipped by 5 bases and J by 1 base, with 12 bases between them. The CDR3 length is 14 residues.

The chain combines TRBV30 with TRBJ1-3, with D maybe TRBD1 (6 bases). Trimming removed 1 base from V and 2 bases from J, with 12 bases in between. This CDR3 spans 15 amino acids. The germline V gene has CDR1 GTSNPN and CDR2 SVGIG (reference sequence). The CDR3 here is CAWSGTAKPGNTIYF. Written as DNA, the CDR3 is TGTGCCTGGAGTGGGACAGCGAAACCTGGAAACACCATATATTTT. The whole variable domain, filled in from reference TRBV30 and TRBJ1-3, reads SQTIHQWPATLVQPVGSPLSLECTVEGTSNPNLYWYRQAAGRGLQLLFYSVGIGQISSEVPQNLSASRPQDRQFILSSKKLLLSDSGFYLCAWSGTAKPGNTIYFGEGSWLTVV.

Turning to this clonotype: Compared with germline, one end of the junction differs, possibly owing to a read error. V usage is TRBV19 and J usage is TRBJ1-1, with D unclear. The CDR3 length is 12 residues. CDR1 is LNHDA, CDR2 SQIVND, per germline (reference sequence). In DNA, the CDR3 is TGTACCAGTAAGCAGAGCTGGACTGAAGCTTTCTTT. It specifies CTSKQSWTEAFF. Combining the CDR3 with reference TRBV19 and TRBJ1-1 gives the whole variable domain DGGITQSPKYLFRKEGQNVTLSCEQNLNHDAMYWYRQDPGQGLRLIYYSQIVNDFQKGDIAEGYSVSREKKESFPLTVTSAQKNPTAFYLCTSKQSWTEAFFGQGTRLTVV.

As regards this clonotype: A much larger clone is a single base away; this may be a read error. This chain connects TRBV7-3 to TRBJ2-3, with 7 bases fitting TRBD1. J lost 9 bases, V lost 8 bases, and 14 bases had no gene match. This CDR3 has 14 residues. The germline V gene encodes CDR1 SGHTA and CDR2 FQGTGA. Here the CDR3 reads CASGRGIGQETQYF. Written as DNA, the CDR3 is TGTGCCAGCGGCCGAGGCATAGGACAGGAAACGCAGTATTTT.

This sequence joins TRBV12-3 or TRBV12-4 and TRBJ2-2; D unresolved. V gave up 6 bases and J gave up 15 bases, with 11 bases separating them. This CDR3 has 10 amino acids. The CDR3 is CASSPTAMFF. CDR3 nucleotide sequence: TGTGCCAGCAGCCCCACGGCGATGTTTTTT.

The CDR3 DNA reads TGTGCCAGCAGTGAATTGTCGGGGACGGGAATCTATGGCTACACCTTC. Translating it yields CASSELSGTGIYGYTF. This chain connects TRBV25-1 to TRBJ1-2; TRBD1 might be the D (5 bases). Germline V gene sequence: CDR1 MGHDK, CDR2 SYGVNS. This CDR3 is 16 amino acids long. Trimming took off 1 base at V and 4 bases at J, with 16 bases between the two ends.

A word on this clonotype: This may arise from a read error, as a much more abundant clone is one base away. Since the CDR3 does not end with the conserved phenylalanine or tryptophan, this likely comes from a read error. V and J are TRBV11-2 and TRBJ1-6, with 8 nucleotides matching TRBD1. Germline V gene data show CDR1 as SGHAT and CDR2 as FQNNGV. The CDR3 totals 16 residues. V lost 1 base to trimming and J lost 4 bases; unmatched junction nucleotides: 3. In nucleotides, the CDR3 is TGTGCCAGCAGCTTAGGGGACAGGTCATATAATTCACCCCTCCACTCT. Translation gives CASSLGDRSYNSPLHS.

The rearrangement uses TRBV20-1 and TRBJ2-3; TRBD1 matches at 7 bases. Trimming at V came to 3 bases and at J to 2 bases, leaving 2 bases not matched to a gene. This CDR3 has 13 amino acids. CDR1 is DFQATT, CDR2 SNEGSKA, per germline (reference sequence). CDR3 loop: CSARGQITDTQYF. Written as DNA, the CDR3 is TGCAGTGCTAGGGGACAGATCACAGATACGCAGTATTTT.

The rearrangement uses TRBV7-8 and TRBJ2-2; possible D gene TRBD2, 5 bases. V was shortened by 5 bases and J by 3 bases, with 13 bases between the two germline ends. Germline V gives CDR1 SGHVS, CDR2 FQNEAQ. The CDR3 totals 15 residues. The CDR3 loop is CASSLGRLDTGELFF. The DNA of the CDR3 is TGTGCCAGCAGCCTAGGGAGATTGGACACCGGGGAGCTGTTTTTT.

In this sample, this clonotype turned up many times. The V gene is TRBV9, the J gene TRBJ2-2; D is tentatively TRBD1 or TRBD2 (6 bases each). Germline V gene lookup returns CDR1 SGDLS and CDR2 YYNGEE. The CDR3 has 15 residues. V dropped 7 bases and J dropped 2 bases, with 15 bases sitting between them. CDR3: CASSGGGANTGELFF. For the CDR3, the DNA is TGTGCCAGCTCTGGGGGCGGGGCAAACACCGGGGAGCTGTTTTTT.

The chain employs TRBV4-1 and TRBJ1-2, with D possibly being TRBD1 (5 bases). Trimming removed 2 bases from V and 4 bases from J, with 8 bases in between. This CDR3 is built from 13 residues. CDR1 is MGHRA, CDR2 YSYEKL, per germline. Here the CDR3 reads CASSQPGSYGYTF. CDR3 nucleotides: TGCGCCAGCAGCCAACCAGGGAGCTATGGCTACACCTTC.

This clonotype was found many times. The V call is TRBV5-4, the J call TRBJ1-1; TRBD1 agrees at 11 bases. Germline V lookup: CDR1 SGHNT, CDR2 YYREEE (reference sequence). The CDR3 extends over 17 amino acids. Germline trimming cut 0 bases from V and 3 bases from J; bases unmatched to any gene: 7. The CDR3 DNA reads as TGTGCCAGCAGCTTGGGTGGACAGGGGGCAGAGTACACTGAAGCTTTCTTT. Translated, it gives CASSLGGQGAEYTEAFF.

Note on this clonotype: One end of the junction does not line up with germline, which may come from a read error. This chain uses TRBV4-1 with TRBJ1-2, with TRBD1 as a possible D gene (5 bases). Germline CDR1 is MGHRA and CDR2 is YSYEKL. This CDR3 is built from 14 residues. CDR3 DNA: TGTGCCAGCAGCCAAGGGGTCCTGATTGAGGGCTACACCTTC. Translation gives CASSQGVLIEGYTF.

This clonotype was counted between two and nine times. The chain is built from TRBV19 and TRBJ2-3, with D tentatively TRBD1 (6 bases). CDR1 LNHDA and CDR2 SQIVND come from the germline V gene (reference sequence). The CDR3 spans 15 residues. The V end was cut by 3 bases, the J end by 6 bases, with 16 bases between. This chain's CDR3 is CASSMGLGASDTQYF. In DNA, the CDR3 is TGTGCCAGTAGTATGGGGTTGGGGGCGTCTGATACGCAGTATTTT.

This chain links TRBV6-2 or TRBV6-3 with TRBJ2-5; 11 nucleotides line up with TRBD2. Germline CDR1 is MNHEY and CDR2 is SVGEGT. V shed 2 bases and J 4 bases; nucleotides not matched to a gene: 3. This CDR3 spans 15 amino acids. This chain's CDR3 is CASSYGLAGGETQYF. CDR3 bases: TGTGCCAGCAGTTACGGGCTAGCGGGGGGAGAGACCCAGTACTTC.

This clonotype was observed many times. As DNA, the CDR3 is TGTGCCAGCAGCGACAGGGATTATGGCTACACCTTC. Residues: CASSDRDYGYTF. The chain carries TRBV27 and TRBJ1-2, with 7 bases that match TRBD1. Germline CDR1 and CDR2: MNHEY and SMNVEV (reference sequence). The CDR3 has 12 residues. J lost 5 bases, V lost 6 bases, and 3 bases had no gene match.

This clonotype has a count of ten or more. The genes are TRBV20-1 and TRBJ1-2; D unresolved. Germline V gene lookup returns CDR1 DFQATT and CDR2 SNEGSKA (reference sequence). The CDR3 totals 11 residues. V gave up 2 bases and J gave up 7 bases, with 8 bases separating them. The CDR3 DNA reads TGCAGTGCTAGATACAGCTCTGGCTACACCTTC. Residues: CSARYSSGYTF.

The CDR3 loop is CAISGTSGASSYNEQFF. The CDR3 coding sequence is TGTGCCATCAGCGGGACTAGCGGGGCCAGCTCCTACAATGAGCAGTTCTTC. The chain joins TRBV10-3 to TRBJ2-1; TRBD2 matches at 13 bases. The germline CDR1 and CDR2 sequences are ENHRY and SYGVKD. The CDR3 covers 17 residues. The ends lost 6 bases at V and 0 bases at J; junction bases unmatched: 5.